These T cell receptor beta chains were read from a single sample in a study of CD8 T cells in ankylosing spondylitis. MiXCR, applied by TCRdb to the 5' RACE reads, yields one record per CDR3 protein. The sample has around 250,000 distinct CDR3 sequences, roughly 10% seen once. The sequencing sample was made of blood, either unsorted or a sorted T cell fraction (not recorded which). All receptors come from a male donor with ankylosing spondylitis or in good health (not recorded which). Both conserved end residues are part of each CDR3. The order of the fields is J gene, D gene, clone size, V gene, CDR3 DNA, CDR3 protein. D genes are given only for firm matches. Not every row has a clone size; where given, it reads once, few, many or a size class.

>TRBJ1-1|NA|many|TRBV6-7
TGTGCCAGCTTCGGTACTTTGAACACTGAAGCTTTCTTT
CASFGTLNTEAFF
>TRBJ2-7|NA|once|TRBV5-1
TGCGCCAGCAGAGACGGTAGCTACTACGAGCAGTACTTC
CASRDGSYYEQYF
>TRBJ2-7|NA|few|TRBV24-1
TGTGCCACCCGGGACGGCGCCTCCTACGAGCAGTACTTC
CATRDGASYEQYF
>TRBJ2-1|NA|NA|TRBV21-1
TGTGCCAGCAATTCCTGCCCGGGACAGGGGGACCACGGGGAGCAGTTCTTC
CASNSCPGQGDHGEQFF
>TRBJ1-1|NA|many|TRBV5-1
TGCGCCAGCAGCTTTGATCGGTCTGAAGCTTTCTTT
CASSFDRSEAFF
>TRBJ1-1|TRBD1|many|TRBV12-3/TRBV12-4
TGTGCCAGCAGAGTGGGACAGGGGCGAGCTGAAGCTTTCTTT
CASRVGQGRAEAFF
>TRBJ2-2|TRBD2|few|TRBV15
TGTGCCACCACCGAGGGTGGCAGGGAGGGCGCCGGGGAGCTGTTTTTT
CATTEGGREGAGELFF
>TRBJ2-1|TRBD1|many|TRBV20-1
TGCAGTGCTAGGCCCGACAGGGGGCCCTACAATGAGCAGTTCTTC
CSARPDRGPYNEQFF
>TRBJ1-5|NA|NA|TRBV7-9
TGTGCCAGCAGCCCTACGGGAGACAACTATCAGCCCCAGCATTTT
CASSPTGDNYQPQHF
>TRBJ1-2|NA|many|TRBV7-9
TGTGCCAGCAGCCAGGACAAGTTCTATGGCTACACCTTC
CASSQDKFYGYTF
>TRBJ2-3|TRBD2|many|TRBV10-1
TGCGCCAGCAGTGAGGCGGGGGGGACCACAGATACGCAGTATTTT
CASSEAGGTTDTQYF
>TRBJ2-1|TRBD2|many|TRBV20-1
TGCAGTGCTCGCCCCGGGGGGCGGGGGGTAAACAATGAGCAGTTCTTC
CSARPGGRGVNNEQFF
>TRBJ2-7|NA|many|TRBV20-1
TGCAGTGCTAGAGATGGTTACGAGCAGTACTTC
CSARDGYEQYF
>TRBJ1-4|TRBD1|few|TRBV2
TGTGCCAGCAGTGGGGGACAGATAAATGAAAAACTGTTTTTT
CASSGGQINEKLFF
>TRBJ1-1|TRBD1|NA|TRBV5-6
TGTGCCAGCAGAAACCAGGGGGCGGATGAAACTGAAGCTTTCTTT
CASRNQGADETEAFF
>TRBJ2-1|NA|many|TRBV10-3
TGTGCCACCGGGGGGCTAGGGGTAAGGAATGAGCAGTTCTTC
CATGGLGVRNEQFF
>TRBJ2-5|NA|NA|TRBV7-7
TGTGCCAGCAGCTTAGTAGGGGAAAAAGAGACCCAGTACTTC
CASSLVGEKETQYF
>TRBJ2-1|NA|many|TRBV29-1
TGCAGCGTTGACTCGAACAATGAGCAGTTCTTC
CSVDSNNEQFF
>TRBJ2-1|NA|many|TRBV15
TGTGCCACCAGCAGGGTTCCGTTGCCTAGGGATCCAGGTAATGAGCAGTTCTTC
CATSRVPLPRDPGNEQFF
>TRBJ1-6|NA|many|TRBV6-4
TGTGCCAGCAGTGACGGGGCAGATAATTCACCCCTCCACTTT
CASSDGADNSPLHF
>TRBJ2-1|NA|few|TRBV3-1
TGTGCCAGCAGCCAAGATACGAACTGGGACCCCTACAATGAGCAGTTCTTC
CASSQDTNWDPYNEQFF
>TRBJ2-1|NA|many|TRBV6-5
TGTGCCAGCCGTTCCCTGGGGAGGGGGAATGAGCAGTTCTTC
CASRSLGRGNEQFF
>TRBJ2-2|NA|once|TRBV20-1
TGCAGTGCTACCGACAGGCGGACGAACACCGGGGAGCTGTTTTTT
CSATDRRTNTGELFF
>TRBJ1-1|TRBD1|NA|TRBV29-1
TGCAGCGTCGAGAAACAGGGGCCGAACACTGAAGCTTTCTTT
CSVEKQGPNTEAFF
>TRBJ2-1|NA|few|TRBV15
TGTGCCACCAGCAGAGATCTAGGAGCCGGGGACAATGAGCAGTTCTTC
CATSRDLGAGDNEQFF
>TRBJ2-2|TRBD1|many|TRBV9
TGTGCCAGCAGCGCCAGTGGGACAGCAAACACCGGGGAGCTGTTTTTT
CASSASGTANTGELFF
>TRBJ1-2|NA|many|TRBV12-3/TRBV12-4
TGTGCCAGCAGTTCCCAGGGGCCCACCCGGGACGGCTACACCTTC
CASSSQGPTRDGYTF
>TRBJ1-2|NA|once|TRBV12-3/TRBV12-4
TGTGCCAGCAGTCCCCTTAATGGCTACACCTTC
CASSPLNGYTF
>TRBJ2-1|NA|NA|TRBV28
TGTGCCAGCGTAAGGGACATAGGTGAGCAGTTCTTC
CASVRDIGEQFF
>TRBJ2-7|TRBD1|NA|TRBV4-1
TGCGCCAGCAGCCTCAGACAGGGGTTCTACGAGCAGTACTTC
CASSLRQGFYEQYF
>TRBJ2-7|NA|many|TRBV20-1
TGCAGTGCTAGACCTCTTTCCTACGAGCAGTACTTC
CSARPLSYEQYF
>TRBJ2-1|TRBD2|many|TRBV20-1
TGCAGTGCTAGAGATCGCTGGACTAGCGGGGTTCGCAATGAGCAGTTCTTC
CSARDRWTSGVRNEQFF
>TRBJ2-7|NA|many|TRBV12-3/TRBV12-4
TGTGCCAGCAGTATCGGGACCTCCATCTACGAGCAGTACTTC
CASSIGTSIYEQYF
>TRBJ2-7|TRBD2|once|TRBV3-1
TGTGCCAGCAGCCAAAGAACTAGCGGTTCCTACGAGCAGTACTTC
CASSQRTSGSYEQYF
>TRBJ2-3|TRBD2|many|TRBV5-1
TGCGCCAGCAGGGACGGGGGGGCCGGAAGCACAGATACGCAGTATTTT
CASRDGGAGSTDTQYF
>TRBJ2-7|NA|few|TRBV10-3
TGTGCCATCAGTGAATCGGGATTTGTCTCCTACGAGCAGTACTTC
CAISESGFVSYEQYF
>TRBJ1-5|NA|many|TRBV7-6
TGTGCCAGCAGCTGGACAGCCGATAGCAATCAGCCCCAGCATTTT
CASSWTADSNQPQHF
>TRBJ2-1|TRBD2|NA|TRBV20-1
TGCAGTGCTGGGGGACTAGCGGGAGTCCTTACCGAGCAGTTCTTC
CSAGGLAGVLTEQFF
>TRBJ2-3|NA|few|TRBV4-1
TGCGCCAGCAGCCAAGAGAACTTACCCCGGGGGCAGTATTTT
CASSQENLPRGQYF
>TRBJ2-2|NA|many|TRBV29-1
TGCAGCGTTGAGGGGGGAACCGGGGAGCTGTTTTTT
CSVEGGTGELFF
>TRBJ1-6|TRBD1|many|TRBV15
TGTGCCACCAGCCCGGGACAGATAAATTCACCCCTCCACTTT
CATSPGQINSPLHF
>TRBJ2-7|NA|many|TRBV27
TGTGCCAGCAGTTTCGGGGGATTTATGAACGAGCAGTACTTC
CASSFGGFMNEQYF
>TRBJ2-7|NA|NA|TRBV7-9
TGTGCCAGCAGCTTAGACACCGGCGGCTACGAGCAGTACTTC
CASSLDTGGYEQYF
>TRBJ2-5|NA|NA|TRBV7-8
TGTGCCAGCAGCCGCCGAGGGGGGGCTCTGGAGACCCAGTACTTC
CASSRRGGALETQYF
>TRBJ2-2|TRBD2|many|TRBV5-1
TGCGCCAGCACCCGACTAGCGGGAGACACCGGGGAGCTGTTTTTT
CASTRLAGDTGELFF
>TRBJ2-2|NA|many|TRBV27
TGTGCCAGCAGTTTTTATGGGACAATGAACACCGGGGAGCTGTTTTTT
CASSFYGTMNTGELFF
>TRBJ2-7|TRBD2|many|TRBV12-3/TRBV12-4
TGTGCCAGCAGGTCGGAGCGGGGGCCTGGGTTTATCTACGAGCAGTACTTC
CASRSERGPGFIYEQYF
>TRBJ1-2|TRBD1|NA|TRBV25-1
TGTGCCAGCTTGACAGGGGCCCATGGCTACACCTTC
CASLTGAHGYTF
>TRBJ2-5|NA|many|TRBV20-1
TGCAGTGCTAGAGATGCGGCGGGAAGGGCAGAGACCCAGTACTTC
CSARDAAGRAETQYF
>TRBJ2-1|NA|few|TRBV14
TGTGCCAGCAGCCTAGCCTTGGGTCTCGAGCAGTTCTTC
CASSLALGLEQFF
>TRBJ2-3|TRBD2|NA|TRBV3-1
TGTGCCAGCAGCCAAGAGGGAAAAGCGGGAGCAGATACGCAGTATTTT
CASSQEGKAGADTQYF
>TRBJ1-2|NA|NA|TRBV5-1
TGCGCCAGCAGCTTGAGGGGAAGGTTCGATGGCTACACCTTC
CASSLRGRFDGYTF
>TRBJ1-2|TRBD1|many|TRBV5-1
TGCGCCAGCAGAGGGTCCGGGACAGCGAACTATGGCTACACCTTC
CASRGSGTANYGYTF
>TRBJ2-3|NA|many|TRBV6-4
TGTGCCAGCAGTGACGAAGACACAGATACGCAGTATTTT
CASSDEDTDTQYF
>TRBJ2-5|NA|many|TRBV5-1
TGCGCCAGCACCCCGCTCGTGGGACAAGAGACCCAGTACTTC
CASTPLVGQETQYF
>TRBJ1-2|NA|many|TRBV5-1
TGCGCCAGCAGCTTGGACCGCTCTAACTATGGCTACACCTTC
CASSLDRSNYGYTF
>TRBJ2-7|TRBD2|NA|TRBV20-1
TGCAGTGGGGAGGGTGGGTCCTACGAGCAGTACTTC
CSGEGGSYEQYF
>TRBJ2-1|NA|many|TRBV6-1
TGTGCCAGCACCCTTTTTGCGGGAACCCTGGCTGAGCAGTTCTTC
CASTLFAGTLAEQFF
>TRBJ1-1|TRBD1|few|TRBV4-2
TGTGCCAGCAGCCAGGACCTCAGGGGGACTCTAGGGACTGAAGCTTTCTTT
CASSQDLRGTLGTEAFF